This T cell receptor (beta chain) was sequenced for a study of OX40 agonist ivuxolimab in advanced cancers. On the study more broadly: The study treated patients with ivuxolimab, an agonistic anti-OX40 (CD134) antibody. The patients received ivuxolimab by intravenous route every 2 weeks at 0.01 to 10 mg/kg.

Trimming left V 1 base short and J 4 bases short, with 10 bases between. From germline, CDR1 is SGHAT and CDR2 FQNNGV. CDR3 size: 14 residues. Assay used: immunoSEQ multiplex PCR; TCRdb lists only in-frame clones, some missing. Of 85,000 to 95,000 clones detected, roughly nine tenths appear once; the ten largest clones hold 0.33%. Specimen: CD4+ or CD8+ T cells sorted from blood, collected in a trial of the OX40 agonist ivuxolimab. The sequence derives from an adult with an advanced solid tumor such as melanoma, head and neck, liver or kidney cancer. The rearrangement links TRBV11-2 to TRBJ1-1; D gene unclear. CDR3 coding DNA: TGTGCCAGCAGCTTAGGCCTGGGAGGCACTGAAGCTTTCTTT. It codes for CASSLGLGGTEAFF.